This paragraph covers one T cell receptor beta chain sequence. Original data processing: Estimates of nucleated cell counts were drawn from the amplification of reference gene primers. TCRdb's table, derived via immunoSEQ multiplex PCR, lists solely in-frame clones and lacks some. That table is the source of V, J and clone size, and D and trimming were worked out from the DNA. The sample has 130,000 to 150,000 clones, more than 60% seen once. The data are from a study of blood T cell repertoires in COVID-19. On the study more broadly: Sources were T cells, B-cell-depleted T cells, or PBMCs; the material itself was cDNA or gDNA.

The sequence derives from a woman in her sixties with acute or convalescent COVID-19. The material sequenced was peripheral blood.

The CDR3 here is CASSPRGSGRDEQFF. The CDR3 DNA follows: TGTGCCAGCAGCCCCCGGGGTAGCGGGAGAGATGAGCAGTTCTTC. V and J are TRBV7-9 and TRBJ2-1, with 9 positions matching TRBD2. Trimming cost V 5 bases and J 8 bases; bases outside gene matches: 10. From germline, CDR1 is SEHNR and CDR2 FQNEAQ (reference sequence). The CDR3 spans 15 residues.